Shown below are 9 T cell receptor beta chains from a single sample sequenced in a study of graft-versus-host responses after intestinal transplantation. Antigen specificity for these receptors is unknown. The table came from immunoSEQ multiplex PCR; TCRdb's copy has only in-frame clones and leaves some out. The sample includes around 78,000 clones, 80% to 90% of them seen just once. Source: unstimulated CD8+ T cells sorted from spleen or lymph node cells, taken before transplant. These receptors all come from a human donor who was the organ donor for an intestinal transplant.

CDR3 in DNA: TGTGCCAGCAGTTCTGGGCCAGTCGGAAACACCATATATTTT. Protein sequence: CASSSGPVGNTIYF. The chain is built from TRBV27 and TRBJ1-3; D is ambiguous. The V and J ends lost 4 bases and 4 bases respectively, with 11 bases between them. CDR3 size: 14 residues. The germline gives CDR1 MNHEY, CDR2 SMNVEV (reference sequence).

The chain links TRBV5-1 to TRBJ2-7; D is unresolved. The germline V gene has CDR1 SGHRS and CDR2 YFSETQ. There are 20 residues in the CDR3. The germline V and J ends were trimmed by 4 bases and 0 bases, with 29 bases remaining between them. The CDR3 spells CASSPGSSADPILSSYEQYF. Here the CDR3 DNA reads TGCGCCAGCAGCCCAGGCTCTTCGGCCGATCCGATCCTCTCCTCCTACGAGCAGTACTTC.

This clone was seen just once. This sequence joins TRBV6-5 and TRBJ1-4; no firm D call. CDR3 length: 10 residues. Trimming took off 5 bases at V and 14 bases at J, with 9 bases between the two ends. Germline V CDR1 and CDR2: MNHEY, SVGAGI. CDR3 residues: CASSAAPLFF. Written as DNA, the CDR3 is TGTGCCAGCAGTGCTGCCCCCCTGTTTTTT.

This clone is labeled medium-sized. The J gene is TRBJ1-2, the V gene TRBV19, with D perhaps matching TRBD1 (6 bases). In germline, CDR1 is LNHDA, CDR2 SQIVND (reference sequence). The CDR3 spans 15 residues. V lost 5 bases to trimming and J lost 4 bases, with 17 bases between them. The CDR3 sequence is CASSLPLGQPYGYTF. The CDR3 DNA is TGTGCCAGTAGTCTTCCCCTCGGACAGCCCTATGGCTACACCTTC.

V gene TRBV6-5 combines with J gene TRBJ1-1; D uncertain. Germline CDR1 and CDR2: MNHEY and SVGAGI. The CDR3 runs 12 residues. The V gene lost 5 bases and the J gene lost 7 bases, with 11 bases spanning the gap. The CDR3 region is CASSKGAGEAFF. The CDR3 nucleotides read TGTGCCAGCAGTAAAGGCGCAGGTGAAGCTTTCTTT.

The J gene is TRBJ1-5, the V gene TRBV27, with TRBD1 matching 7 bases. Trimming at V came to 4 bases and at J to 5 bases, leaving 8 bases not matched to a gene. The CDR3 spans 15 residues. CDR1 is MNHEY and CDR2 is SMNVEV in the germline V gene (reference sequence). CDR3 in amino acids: CASSSDRLSHQPQHF. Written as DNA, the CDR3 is TGTGCCAGCAGTTCGGACAGGCTTAGTCATCAGCCCCAGCATTTT.

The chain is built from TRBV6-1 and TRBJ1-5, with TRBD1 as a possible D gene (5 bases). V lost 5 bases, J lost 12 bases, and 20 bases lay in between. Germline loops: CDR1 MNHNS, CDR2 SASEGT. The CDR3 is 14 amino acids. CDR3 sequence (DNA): TGTGCCAGCAGTAACTCCGGGACCCCAGGAGGCCAGCATTTT. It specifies CASSNSGTPGGQHF.

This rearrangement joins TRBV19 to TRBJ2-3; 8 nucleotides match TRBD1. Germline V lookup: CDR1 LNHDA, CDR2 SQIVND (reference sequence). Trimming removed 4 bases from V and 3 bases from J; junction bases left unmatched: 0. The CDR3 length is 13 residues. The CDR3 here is CASSRQGTDTQYF. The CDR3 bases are TGTGCCAGTAGTAGACAGGGGACAGATACGCAGTATTTT.

DNA for the CDR3: TGTGCCAGCAGCTTAGGCGGAGCCCTTAATGAAAAACTGTTTTTT. This gives the protein CASSLGGALNEKLFF. V and J are TRBV13 and TRBJ1-4; D is undetermined. This CDR3 has 15 amino acids. Per germline, CDR1 PRHDT and CDR2 FYEKMQ (reference sequence). V was shortened by 0 bases and J by 4 bases, with 9 bases between the two germline ends. Together with reference TRBV13 and TRBJ1-4, the CDR3 gives the full variable domain: AAGVIQSPRHLIKEKRETATLKCYPIPRHDTVYWYQQGPGQDPQFLISFYEKMQSDKGSIPDRFSAQQFSDYHSELNMSSLELGDSALYFCASSLGGALNEKLFFGSGTQLSVL.